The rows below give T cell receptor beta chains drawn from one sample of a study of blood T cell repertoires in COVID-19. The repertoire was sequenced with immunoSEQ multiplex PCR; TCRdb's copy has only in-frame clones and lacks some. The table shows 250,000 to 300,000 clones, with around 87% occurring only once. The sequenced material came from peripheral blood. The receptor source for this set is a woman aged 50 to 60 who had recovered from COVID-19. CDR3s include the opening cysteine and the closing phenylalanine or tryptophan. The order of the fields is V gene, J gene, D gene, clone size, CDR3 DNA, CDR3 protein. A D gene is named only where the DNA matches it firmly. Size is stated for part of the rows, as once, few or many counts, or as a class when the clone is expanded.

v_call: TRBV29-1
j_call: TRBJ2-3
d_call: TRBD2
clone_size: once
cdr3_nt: TGCAGCGTTGAGGCTAGCGGGAGGGCCACAGATACGCAGTATTTT
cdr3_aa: CSVEASGRATDTQYF

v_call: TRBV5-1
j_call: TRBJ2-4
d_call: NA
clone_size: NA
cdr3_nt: TGCGCCAGCAGCTTGGGTCTCGCCAAAAACATTCAGTACTTC
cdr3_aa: CASSLGLAKNIQYF

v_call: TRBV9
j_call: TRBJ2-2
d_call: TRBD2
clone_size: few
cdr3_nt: TGTGCCAGCAGCGCACCGGGACTAGCGGGAGGAGGGACCGGGGAGCTGTTTTTT
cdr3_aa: CASSAPGLAGGGTGELFF

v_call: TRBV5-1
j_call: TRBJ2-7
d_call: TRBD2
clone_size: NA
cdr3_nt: TGCGCCAGCAGGGTTAGCGGGACGAGACTTTACGAGCAGTACTTC
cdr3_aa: CASRVSGTRLYEQYF

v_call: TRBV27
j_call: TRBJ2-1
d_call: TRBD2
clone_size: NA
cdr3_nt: TGTGCCGCCAAAAGGACTAGCGGGAGGGCTGAGCAGTTCTTC
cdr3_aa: CAAKRTSGRAEQFF

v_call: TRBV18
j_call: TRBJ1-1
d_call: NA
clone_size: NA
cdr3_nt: TGTGCCAGCTCACCATTCGATTCGAGGAGCACTGAAGCTTTCTTT
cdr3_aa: CASSPFDSRSTEAFF

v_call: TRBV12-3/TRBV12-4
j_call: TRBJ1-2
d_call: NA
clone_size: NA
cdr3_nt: TGTGCCAGCAGTTTAGGGGGCGATGGCTACACCTTC
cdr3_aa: CASSLGGDGYTF

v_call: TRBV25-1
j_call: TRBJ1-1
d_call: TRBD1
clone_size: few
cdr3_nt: TGTGCCAGCAGTGACACTGGGGACAGATTGAACACTGAAGCTTTCTTT
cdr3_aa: CASSDTGDRLNTEAFF

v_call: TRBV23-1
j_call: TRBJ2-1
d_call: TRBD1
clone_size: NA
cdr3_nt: TGCGCCAGCAGTCAAGACAGGGGCACGGGCTCCTACAATGAGCAGTTCTTC
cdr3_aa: CASSQDRGTGSYNEQFF

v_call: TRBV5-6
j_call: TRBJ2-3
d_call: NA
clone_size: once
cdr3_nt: TGTGCCAGCAGAGCGTCCACAGATACGCAGTATTTT
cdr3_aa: CASRASTDTQYF

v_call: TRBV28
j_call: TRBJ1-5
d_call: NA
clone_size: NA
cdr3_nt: TGTGCCAGCGTAGGGGGACACAGGGCCACCCTCAATCAGCCCCAGCATTTT
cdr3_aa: CASVGGHRATLNQPQHF

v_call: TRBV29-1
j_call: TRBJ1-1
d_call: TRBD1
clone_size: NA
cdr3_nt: TGCAGCGTTGAAGATCGTGGGACAGGGAAGGAGAAAGCTTTCTTT
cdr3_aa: CSVEDRGTGKEKAFF

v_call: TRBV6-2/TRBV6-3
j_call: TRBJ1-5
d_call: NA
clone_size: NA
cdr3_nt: TGTGCCAGCAGTTACAGCTATAGCAATCAGCCCCAGCATTTT
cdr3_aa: CASSYSYSNQPQHF

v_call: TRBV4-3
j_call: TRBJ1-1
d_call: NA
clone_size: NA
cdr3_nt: TGCGCCAGCAGCCAAGAGCCGGCAGGGATAGGGACTGAAGCTTTCTTT
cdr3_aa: CASSQEPAGIGTEAFF

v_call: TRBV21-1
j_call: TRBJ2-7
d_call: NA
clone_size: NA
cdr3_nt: TGTGCCAGCAGCAAAGGACACGGGAGTCACGAGCAGTACTTC
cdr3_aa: CASSKGHGSHEQYF

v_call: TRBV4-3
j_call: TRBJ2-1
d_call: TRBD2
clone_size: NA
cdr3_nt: TGCGCCAGCAGCCAAGATCGGGGCGGGAGGGCCAATGAGCAGTTCTTC
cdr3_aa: CASSQDRGGRANEQFF

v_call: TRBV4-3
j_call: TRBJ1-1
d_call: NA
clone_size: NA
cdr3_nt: TGCGCCAGCAGCCTAAACAGGAACACTGAAGCTTTCTTT
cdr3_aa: CASSLNRNTEAFF

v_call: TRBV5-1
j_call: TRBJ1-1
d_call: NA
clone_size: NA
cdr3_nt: TGCGCCAGCAGCTTGGGTCGTGAAGCTTTCTTT
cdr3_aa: CASSLGREAFF

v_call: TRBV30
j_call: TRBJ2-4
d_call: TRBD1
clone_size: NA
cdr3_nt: TGTGCCTGGAGCGAAGGACAGGGGGCAGCCAAAAACATTCAGTACTTC
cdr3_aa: CAWSEGQGAAKNIQYF

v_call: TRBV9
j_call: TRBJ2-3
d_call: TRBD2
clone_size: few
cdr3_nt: TGTGCCAGCAACCTAGCGGAGAGGGCAGATACGCAGTATTTT
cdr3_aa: CASNLAERADTQYF

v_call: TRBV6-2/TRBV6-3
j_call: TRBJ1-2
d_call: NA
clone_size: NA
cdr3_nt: TGTGCCAGCAGCACCCTTAGACAGGCGCAAGGCTACACCTTC
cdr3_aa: CASSTLRQAQGYTF

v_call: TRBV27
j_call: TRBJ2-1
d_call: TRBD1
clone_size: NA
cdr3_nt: TGTGCCAGCAGTTTCCTGCAGGGGGCCCATGAGCAGTTCTTC
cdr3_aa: CASSFLQGAHEQFF

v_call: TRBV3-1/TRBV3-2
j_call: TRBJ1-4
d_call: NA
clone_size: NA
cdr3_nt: TGTGCCAGCAGCCAGGCCATCTCTCGAGGAGAAAAACTGTTTTTT
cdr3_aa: CASSQAISRGEKLFF

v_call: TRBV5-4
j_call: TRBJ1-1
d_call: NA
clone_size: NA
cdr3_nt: TGTGCCAGCAGCTCCCCGTCCGGGGGGGGTTCGGACACTGAAGCTTTCTTT
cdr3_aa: CASSSPSGGGSDTEAFF

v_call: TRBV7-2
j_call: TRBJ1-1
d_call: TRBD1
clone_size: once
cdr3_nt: TGTGCCAGCAGCGAAAATAACATACAGGGGGCTGAAGCTTTCTTT
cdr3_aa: CASSENNIQGAEAFF

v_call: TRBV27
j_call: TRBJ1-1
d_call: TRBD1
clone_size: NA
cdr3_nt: TGTGCCAGCAGTACTGGACAGGTGAACACTGAAGCTTTCTTT
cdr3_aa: CASSTGQVNTEAFF

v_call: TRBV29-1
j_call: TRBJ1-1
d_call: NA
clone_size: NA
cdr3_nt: TGCAGCGTTGCAGGGGCGGAGAACACTGAAGCTTTCTTT
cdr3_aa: CSVAGAENTEAFF

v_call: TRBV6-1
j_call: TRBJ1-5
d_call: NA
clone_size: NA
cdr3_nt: TGTGCCAGCAGTGAAGGCAGTTATAGCAATCAGCCCCAGCATTTT
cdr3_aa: CASSEGSYSNQPQHF

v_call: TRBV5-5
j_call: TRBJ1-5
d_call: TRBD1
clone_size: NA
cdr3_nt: TGTGCCAGCAGCGTCGGACAGGGGATAAATCAGCCCCAGCATTTT
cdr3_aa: CASSVGQGINQPQHF

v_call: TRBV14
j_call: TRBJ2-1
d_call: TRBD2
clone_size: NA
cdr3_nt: TGTGCCAGCAGTCCGAGCGGGGGGGCTGGTAATGAGCAGTTCTTC
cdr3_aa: CASSPSGGAGNEQFF

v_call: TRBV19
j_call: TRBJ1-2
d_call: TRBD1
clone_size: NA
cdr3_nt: TGTGCCAGTAGTGTAGGGGACAGCTCTAACTATGGCTACACCTTC
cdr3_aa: CASSVGDSSNYGYTF

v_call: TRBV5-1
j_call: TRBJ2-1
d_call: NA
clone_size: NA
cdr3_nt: TGCGCCAGCAGCCCTCCCCCGTACAATGAGCAGTTCTTC
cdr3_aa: CASSPPPYNEQFF

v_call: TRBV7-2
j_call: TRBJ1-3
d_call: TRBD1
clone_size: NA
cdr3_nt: TGTGCCAGCAGCTTAGGTGGGACAGGGGCTGGAAACACCATATATTTT
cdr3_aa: CASSLGGTGAGNTIYF

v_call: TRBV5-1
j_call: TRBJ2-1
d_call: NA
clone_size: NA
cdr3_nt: TGCGCCAGCAGCTTAGCCCCAAAGTACAATGAGCAGTTCTTC
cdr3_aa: CASSLAPKYNEQFF

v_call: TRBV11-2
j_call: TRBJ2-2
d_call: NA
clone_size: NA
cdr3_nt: TGTGCCAGCAGCTTACCTTTAAGGGGAACCGGGGAGCTGTTTTTT
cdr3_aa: CASSLPLRGTGELFF

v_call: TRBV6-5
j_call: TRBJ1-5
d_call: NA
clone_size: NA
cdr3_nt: TGTGCCAGCAGTTACTCTCCAGGGATCCAGCCCCAGCATTTT
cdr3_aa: CASSYSPGIQPQHF

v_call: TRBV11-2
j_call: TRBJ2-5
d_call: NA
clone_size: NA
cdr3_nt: TGTGCCAGCAGCTCCCCCCTGGCGAGGGAGACCCAGTACTTC
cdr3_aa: CASSSPLARETQYF

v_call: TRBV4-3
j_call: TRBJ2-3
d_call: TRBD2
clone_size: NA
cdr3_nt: TGCGCCAGCAGCCAAGATGGAAGGACGGGGGGGCCATATACGCAGTATTTT
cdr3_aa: CASSQDGRTGGPYTQYF

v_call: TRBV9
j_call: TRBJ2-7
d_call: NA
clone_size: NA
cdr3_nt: TGTGCCAGCAGCGTGTCAGGGCACCCCTACGAGCAGTACTTC
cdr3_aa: CASSVSGHPYEQYF

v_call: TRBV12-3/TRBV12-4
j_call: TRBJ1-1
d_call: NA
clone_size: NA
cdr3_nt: TGTGCCAGCAGCAGACTAGGGGACACTGAAGCTTTCTTT
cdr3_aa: CASSRLGDTEAFF

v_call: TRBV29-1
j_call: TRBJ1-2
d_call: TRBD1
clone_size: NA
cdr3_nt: TGCAGCGTTGAAGATCTGGGACAGGGGAATGGCTACACCTTC
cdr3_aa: CSVEDLGQGNGYTF

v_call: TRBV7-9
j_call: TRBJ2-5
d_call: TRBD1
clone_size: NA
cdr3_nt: TGTGCCAGCAGCTGGACAGGCGAGGGGACCCAGTACTTC
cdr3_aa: CASSWTGEGTQYF

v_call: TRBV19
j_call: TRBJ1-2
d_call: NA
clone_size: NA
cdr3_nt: TGTGCCAGTAGTCTCACAGGAGTACTCACCTTC
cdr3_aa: CASSLTGVLTF